Listed below are T cell receptor beta chains from one sample, sequenced in a study of neoadjuvant nivolumab and ipilimumab in lung cancer. Data came from immunoSEQ multiplex PCR; TCRdb stores just in-frame clones and leaves some out. The data hold 30,000 or so clones, with roughly nine tenths observed a single time. This specimen consisted of peripheral blood, obtained after neoadjuvant nivolumab, alone or with ipilimumab, at or shortly before surgery. The receptors come from an adult with non-small cell lung cancer. Each CDR3 is given with its conserved first and last residue. Each record gives: J gene, V gene, clone size, D gene, CDR3 protein, CDR3 DNA. A D gene is named only where the DNA matches it firmly. The listing skips clone size in some rows; elsewhere it reads once, few, many or a size class.

TRBJ1-1 TRBV5-6 . TRBD1 CASSLTGGMNTEAFF TGTGCCAGCAGCTTGACAGGGGGAATGAACACTGAAGCTTTCTTT
TRBJ1-2 TRBV29-1 . . CSVDRDGYTF TGCAGCGTTGACAGGGACGGCTACACCTTC
TRBJ2-7 TRBV6-1 . TRBD1 CASSGDRGGLEQYF TGTGCCAGCAGTGGTGACAGGGGCGGGCTCGAGCAGTACTTC
TRBJ2-7 TRBV18 once TRBD1 CASSPGQGVDEQYF TGTGCCAGCTCTCCTGGACAGGGTGTGGACGAGCAGTACTTC
TRBJ1-2 TRBV25-1 . . CASSEKGQGGGYTF TGTGCCAGCAGTGAGAAAGGGCAGGGTGGAGGCTACACCTTC
TRBJ2-7 TRBV27 . . CASREMGTSYEQYF TGTGCCAGCAGAGAGATGGGTACTTCCTACGAGCAGTACTTC
TRBJ2-7 TRBV5-1 . . CASSLGSGGSNSVEQYF TGCGCCAGCAGCTTGGGCAGCGGCGGCTCGAATTCGGTGGAGCAGTACTTC
TRBJ1-6 TRBV7-2 . TRBD1 CASVLDRAYNSPLHF TGTGCCAGCGTTCTTGACAGGGCCTATAATTCACCCCTCCACTTT
TRBJ1-2 TRBV4-3 few TRBD1 CASSQGRTGLYNGYTF TGCGCCAGCAGCCAAGGACGGACAGGGTTATACAATGGCTACACCTTC
TRBJ2-3 TRBV4-2 once TRBD2 CASSQDRTSGGISTDTQYF TGTGCCAGCAGCCAAGATCGGACTAGCGGGGGGATTAGCACAGATACGCAGTATTTT
TRBJ1-4 TRBV5-1 . TRBD1 CASSLSGQGNEKLFF TGCGCCAGCAGTCTGTCGGGACAGGGTAATGAAAAACTGTTTTTT
TRBJ2-2 TRBV10-3 . TRBD2 CAISEVSGGELFF TGTGCCATCAGTGAGGTTAGCGGGGGGGAGCTGTTTTTT
TRBJ2-7 TRBV10-2 . TRBD2 CASRPGLASYEQYF TGCGCCAGCAGACCGGGACTAGCCTCCTACGAGCAGTACTTC
TRBJ2-5 TRBV5-5 . . CASSWATQETQYF TGTGCCAGCAGCTGGGCAACTCAAGAGACCCAGTACTTC